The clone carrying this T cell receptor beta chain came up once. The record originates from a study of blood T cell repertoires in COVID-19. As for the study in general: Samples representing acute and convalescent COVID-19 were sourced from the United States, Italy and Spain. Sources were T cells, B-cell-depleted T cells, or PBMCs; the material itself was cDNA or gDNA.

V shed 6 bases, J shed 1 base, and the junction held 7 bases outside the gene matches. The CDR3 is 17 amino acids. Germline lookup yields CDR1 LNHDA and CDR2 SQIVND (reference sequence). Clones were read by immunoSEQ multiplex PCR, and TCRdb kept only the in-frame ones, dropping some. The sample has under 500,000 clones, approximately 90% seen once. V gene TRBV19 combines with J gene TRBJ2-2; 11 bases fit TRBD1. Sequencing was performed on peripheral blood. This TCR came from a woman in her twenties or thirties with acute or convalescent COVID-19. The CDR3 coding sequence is TGTGCCAGTAGCAGGTCCGGGACAGGGGGGAACACCGGGGAGCTGTTTTTT. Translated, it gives CASSRSGTGGNTGELFF.